This TCR beta chain was found in a study of T cells in AML relapse after transplant (dated by TCRdb to the late 2010s). Notes on the research overall: In this retrospective study, inhibitory receptor expression and TCR repertoires of bone marrow T cells were examined in patients given allogeneic HSCT for myeloid malignancy.

The CDR3 has 15 amino acids, counting the end cysteine and phenylalanine. This entry keeps only the CDR3 DNA: 45 bases, framed from base 1. Via the germline V gene, CDR1 is SGHRS and CDR2 YFSETQ. The junction shows trimming of 4 bases on V and 7 bases on J, and the gene matches do not reach 3 bases of it. The library was generated by PCR. Instead of multiplex PCR, a modified RACE PCR protocol was used to amplify TCR alpha and beta chains from RNA. An Illumina MiSeq was used to sequence the libraries, and raw reads were demultiplexed using sample-specific barcode combinations. In the source study's methods: MiXCR software was used to identify TCR clonotypes from the sequencing reads. The public reads were reprocessed in TCRdb via fastp at Q25 and MiXCR, keeping in-frame beta chains. For every CDR3 protein sequence, its rows merge into one entry that carries the most common genes and DNA. TCRdb's processing, not the authors', yielded these V and J calls. Here the sample has some 120 distinct CDR3 sequences; under 15% occur a single time. Around 28% of the sample belongs to the ten largest clones.

Judged by its sample share, this clonotype qualifies as large (0.1 to 1%). Its antigen remains unidentified. It has no much larger one-base neighbor in the sample; base qualities were not kept. On the study overall, not on this receptor specifically: The TCR repertoire comparisons were based on very few samples, with only a few individuals in each group for unsorted bone marrow.

The chain is made from TRBV5-1 and TRBJ2-1; TRBD2 lines up with 15 middle nucleotides. The starting material was bone marrow, either the whole sample or a sorted T cell fraction (not recorded which), obtained at relapse. The receptor was derived from a human donor who had a stem cell transplant for acute myeloid leukemia. Some T cells may derive from the graft donor when a transplant has been performed. The CDR3 corresponds to CASSPGTSGRNEQFF. The nucleotide sequence is TGCGCCAGCAGCCCCGGGACTAGCGGGAGGAATGAGCAGTTCTTC.